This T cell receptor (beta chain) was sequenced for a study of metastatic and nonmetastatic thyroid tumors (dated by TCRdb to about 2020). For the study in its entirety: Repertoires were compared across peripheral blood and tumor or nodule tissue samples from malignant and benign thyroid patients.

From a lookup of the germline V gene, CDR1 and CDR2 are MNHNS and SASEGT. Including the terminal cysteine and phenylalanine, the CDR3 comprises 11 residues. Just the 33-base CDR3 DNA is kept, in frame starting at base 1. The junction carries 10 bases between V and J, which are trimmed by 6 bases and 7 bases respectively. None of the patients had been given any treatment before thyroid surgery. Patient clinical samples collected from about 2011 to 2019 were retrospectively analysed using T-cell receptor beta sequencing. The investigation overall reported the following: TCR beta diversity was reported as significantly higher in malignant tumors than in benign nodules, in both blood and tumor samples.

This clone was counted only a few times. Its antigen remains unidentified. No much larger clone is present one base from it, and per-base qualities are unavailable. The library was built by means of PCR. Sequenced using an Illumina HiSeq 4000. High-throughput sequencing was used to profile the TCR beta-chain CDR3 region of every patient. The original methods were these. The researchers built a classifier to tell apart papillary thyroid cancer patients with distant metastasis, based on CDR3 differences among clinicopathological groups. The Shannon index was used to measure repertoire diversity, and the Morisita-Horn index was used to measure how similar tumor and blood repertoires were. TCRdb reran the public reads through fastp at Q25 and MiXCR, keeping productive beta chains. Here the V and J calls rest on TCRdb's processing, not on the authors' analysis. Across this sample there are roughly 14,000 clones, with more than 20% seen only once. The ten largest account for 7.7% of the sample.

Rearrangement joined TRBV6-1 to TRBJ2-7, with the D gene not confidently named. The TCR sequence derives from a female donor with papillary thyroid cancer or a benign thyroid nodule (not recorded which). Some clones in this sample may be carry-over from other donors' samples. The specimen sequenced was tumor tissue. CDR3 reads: CASRGPREQYF. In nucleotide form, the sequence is TGTGCCAGCAGGGGTCCTAGGGAGCAGTACTTC.